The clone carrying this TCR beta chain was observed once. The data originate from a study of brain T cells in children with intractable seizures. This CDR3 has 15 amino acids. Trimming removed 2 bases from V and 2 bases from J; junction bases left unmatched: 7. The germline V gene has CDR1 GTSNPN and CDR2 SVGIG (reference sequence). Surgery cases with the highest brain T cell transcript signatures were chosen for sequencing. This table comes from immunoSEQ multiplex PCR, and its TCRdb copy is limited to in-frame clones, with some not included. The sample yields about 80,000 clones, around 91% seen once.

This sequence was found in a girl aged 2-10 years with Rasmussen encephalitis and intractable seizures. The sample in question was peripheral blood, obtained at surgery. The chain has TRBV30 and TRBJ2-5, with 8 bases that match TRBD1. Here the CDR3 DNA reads TGTGCCTGGAGTATAGTCAGGGGGCGGCAAGAGACCCAGTACTTC. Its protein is CAWSIVRGRQETQYF.